The T cell receptor (beta chain) described here comes from a study of T cells expressing NK-cell markers. Study background: Cells sorted as CD3+CD56+NKG2C+, CD3+CD56+NKG2C- and CD3+CD56-NKG2C+ T cells supplied the TCR beta repertoires. The sequencing cohort of eight donors included seven HCMV-seropositive individuals and one seronegative individual.

General observations from the study: The contribution of dominant NKG2C+ clonotypes to CD8+ T cells in six donors was about 1.0-7.0%. In a few donors, dominant clonotypes made up about 28.3-60.1% of CD3+CD56-NKG2C+ cells.

The germline V gene encodes CDR1 MGHRA and CDR2 YSYEKL. The CDR3 is 15 amino acids. For each CDR3 protein, TCRdb gives one entry from its re-call of the 5' RACE reads, without DNA. Its clone listing holds fewer than 550,000 distinct CDR3 sequences. In the case of this clonotype: The antigen remains undetermined.

The sequencing input was blood T cells: a sorted CD56 or NKG2C T cell subset, CD4+ or CD8+ T cells, or bulk PBMC T cells (not recorded which). The chain links TRBV4-1 to TRBJ1-1; TCRdb's assignment of TRBD1 cannot be checked, as there is no DNA. This TCR was recovered from a woman between 50 and 59 years old in good health. This chain's CDR3 is CASSHFRGPNTEAFF.